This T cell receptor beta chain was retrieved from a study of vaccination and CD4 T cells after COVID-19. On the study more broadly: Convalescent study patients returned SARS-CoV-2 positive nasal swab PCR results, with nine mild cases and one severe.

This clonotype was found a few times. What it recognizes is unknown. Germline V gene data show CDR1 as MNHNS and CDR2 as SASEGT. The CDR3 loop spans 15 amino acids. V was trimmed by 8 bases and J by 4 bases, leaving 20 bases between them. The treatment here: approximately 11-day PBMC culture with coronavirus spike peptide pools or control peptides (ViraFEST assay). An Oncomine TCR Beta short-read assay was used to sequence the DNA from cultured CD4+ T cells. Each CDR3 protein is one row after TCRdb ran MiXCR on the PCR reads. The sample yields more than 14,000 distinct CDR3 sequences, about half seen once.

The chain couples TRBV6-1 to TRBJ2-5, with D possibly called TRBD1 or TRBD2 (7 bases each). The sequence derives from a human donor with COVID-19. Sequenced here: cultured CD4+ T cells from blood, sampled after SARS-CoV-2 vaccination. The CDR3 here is CASQGGRGLRETQYF. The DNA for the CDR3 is TGTGCCAGCCAGGGGGGGCGGGGATTGAGAGAGACCCAGTACTTC.